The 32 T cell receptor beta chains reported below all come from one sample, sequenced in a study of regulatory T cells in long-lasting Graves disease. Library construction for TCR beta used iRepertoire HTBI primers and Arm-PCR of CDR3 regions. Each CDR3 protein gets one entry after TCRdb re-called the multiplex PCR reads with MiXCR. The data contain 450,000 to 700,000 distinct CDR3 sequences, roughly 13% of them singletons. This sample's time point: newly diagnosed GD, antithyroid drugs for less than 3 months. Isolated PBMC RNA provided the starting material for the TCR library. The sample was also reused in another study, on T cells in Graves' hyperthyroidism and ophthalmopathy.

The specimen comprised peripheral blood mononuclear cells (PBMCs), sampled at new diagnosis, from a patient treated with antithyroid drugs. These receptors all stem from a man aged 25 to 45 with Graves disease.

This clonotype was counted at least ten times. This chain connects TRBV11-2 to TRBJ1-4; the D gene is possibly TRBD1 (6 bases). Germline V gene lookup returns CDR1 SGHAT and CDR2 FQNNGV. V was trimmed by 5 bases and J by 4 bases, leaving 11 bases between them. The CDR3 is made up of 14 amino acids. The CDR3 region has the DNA TGTGCCAGCAGCAGGGACAACCGTAATGAAAAACTGTTTTTT. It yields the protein CASSRDNRNEKLFF.

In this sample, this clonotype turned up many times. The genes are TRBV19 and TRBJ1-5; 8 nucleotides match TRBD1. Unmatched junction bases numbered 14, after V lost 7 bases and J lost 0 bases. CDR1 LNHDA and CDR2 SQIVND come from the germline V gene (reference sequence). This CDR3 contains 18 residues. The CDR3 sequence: CASTGRQGAFYSNQPQHF. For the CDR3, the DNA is TGTGCCAGTACCGGTCGGCAGGGGGCATTTTATAGCAATCAGCCCCAGCATTTT.

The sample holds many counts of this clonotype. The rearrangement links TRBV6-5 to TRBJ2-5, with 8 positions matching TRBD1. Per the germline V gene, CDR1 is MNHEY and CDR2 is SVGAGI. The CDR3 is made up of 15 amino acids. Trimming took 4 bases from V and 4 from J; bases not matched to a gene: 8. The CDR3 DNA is TGTGCCAGCAGTTCTGGACAGGGAGATGGAGAGACCCAGTACTTC. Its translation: CASSSGQGDGETQYF.

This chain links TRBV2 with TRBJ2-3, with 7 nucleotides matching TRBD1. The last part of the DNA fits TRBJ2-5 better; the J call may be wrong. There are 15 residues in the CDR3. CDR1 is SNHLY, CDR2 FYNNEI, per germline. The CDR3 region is CASRATGLDSETQYF. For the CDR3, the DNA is TGTGCCAGCAGGGCGACAGGGTTAGATTCAGAGACCCAGTACTTC.

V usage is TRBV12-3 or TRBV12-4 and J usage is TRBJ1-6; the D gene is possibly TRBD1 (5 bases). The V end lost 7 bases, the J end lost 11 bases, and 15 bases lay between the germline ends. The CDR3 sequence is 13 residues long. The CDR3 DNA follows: TGTGCCAGCAACGAGGGGATGAGGACACCCCTCCACTTT. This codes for CASNEGMRTPLHF.

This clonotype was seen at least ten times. This chain's CDR3 is CASSLRANSPLHF. CDR3 nucleotides: TGTGCCAGCAGCTTAAGGGCCAATTCACCCCTCCACTTT. This chain links TRBV7-3 with TRBJ1-6; D unresolved. Germline V gene lookup returns CDR1 SGHTA and CDR2 FQGTGA. V was shortened by 1 base and J by 7 bases, with 5 bases between the two germline ends. This CDR3 comprises 13 residues. Complete variable domain (other parts from reference TRBV7-3 and TRBJ1-6): GAGVSQTPSNKVTEKGKYVELRCDPISGHTALYWYRQSLGQGPEFLIYFQGTGAADDSGLPNDRFFAVRPEGSVSTLKIQRTERGDSAVYLCASSLRANSPLHFGNGTRLTVT.

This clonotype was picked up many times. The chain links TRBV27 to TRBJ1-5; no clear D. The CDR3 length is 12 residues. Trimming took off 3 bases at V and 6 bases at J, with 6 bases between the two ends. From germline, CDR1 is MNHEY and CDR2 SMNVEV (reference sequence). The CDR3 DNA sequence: TGTGCCAGCAGTTTCATTGGTCAGCCCCAGCATTTT. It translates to CASSFIGQPQHF.

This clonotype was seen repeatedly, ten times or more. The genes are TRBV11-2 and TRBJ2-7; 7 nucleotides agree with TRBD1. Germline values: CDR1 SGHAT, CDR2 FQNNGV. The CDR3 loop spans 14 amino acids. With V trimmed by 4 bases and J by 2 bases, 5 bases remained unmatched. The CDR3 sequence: CASSSGTETYEQYF. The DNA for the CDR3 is TGTGCCAGCAGCTCCGGGACAGAGACCTACGAGCAGTACTTC.

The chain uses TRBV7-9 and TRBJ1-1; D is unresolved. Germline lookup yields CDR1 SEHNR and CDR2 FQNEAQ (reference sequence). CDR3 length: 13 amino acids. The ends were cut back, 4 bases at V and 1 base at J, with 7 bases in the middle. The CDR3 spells CASSWGSNTEAFF. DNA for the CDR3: TGTGCCAGCAGCTGGGGATCGAACACTGAAGCTTTCTTT.

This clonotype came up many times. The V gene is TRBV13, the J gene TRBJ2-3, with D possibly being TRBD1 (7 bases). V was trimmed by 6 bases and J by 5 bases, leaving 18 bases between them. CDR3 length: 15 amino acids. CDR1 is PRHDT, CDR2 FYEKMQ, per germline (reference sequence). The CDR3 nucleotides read TGTGCCAGCAGACCCCCTACAGGGGAGGAAGATACGCAGTATTTT. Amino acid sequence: CASRPPTGEEDTQYF. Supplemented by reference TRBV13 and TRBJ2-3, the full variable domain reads AAGVIQSPRHLIKEKRETATLKCYPIPRHDTVYWYQQGPGQDPQFLISFYEKMQSDKGSIPDRFSAQQFSDYHSELNMSSLELGDSALYFCASRPPTGEEDTQYFGPGTRLTVL.

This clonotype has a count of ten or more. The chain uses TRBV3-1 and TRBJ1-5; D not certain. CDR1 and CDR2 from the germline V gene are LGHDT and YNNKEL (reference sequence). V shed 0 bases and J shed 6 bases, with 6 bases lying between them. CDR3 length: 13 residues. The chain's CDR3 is CASSQDQLQPQHF. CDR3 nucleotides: TGTGCCAGCAGCCAAGATCAACTTCAGCCCCAGCATTTT.

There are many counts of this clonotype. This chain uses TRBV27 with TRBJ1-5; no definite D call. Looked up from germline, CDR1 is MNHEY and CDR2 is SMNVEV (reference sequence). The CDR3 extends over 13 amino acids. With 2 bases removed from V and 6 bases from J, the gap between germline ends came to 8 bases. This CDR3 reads CASSLNVGQPQHF. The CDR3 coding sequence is TGTGCCAGCAGTTTAAATGTGGGTCAGCCCCAGCATTTT.

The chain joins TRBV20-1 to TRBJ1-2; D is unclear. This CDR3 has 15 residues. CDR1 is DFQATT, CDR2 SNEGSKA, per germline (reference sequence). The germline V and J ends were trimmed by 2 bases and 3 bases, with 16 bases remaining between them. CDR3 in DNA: TGCAGTGCTAGACCTCTAGGTTTGGGCGACTATGGCTACACCTTC. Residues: CSARPLGLGDYGYTF.

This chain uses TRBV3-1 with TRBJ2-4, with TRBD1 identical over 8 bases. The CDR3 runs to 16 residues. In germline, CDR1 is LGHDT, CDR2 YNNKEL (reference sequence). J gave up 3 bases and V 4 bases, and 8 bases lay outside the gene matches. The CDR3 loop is CASSPRTGLSKNIQYF. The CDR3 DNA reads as TGTGCCAGCAGCCCCAGGACAGGGCTGAGCAAAAACATTCAGTACTTC.

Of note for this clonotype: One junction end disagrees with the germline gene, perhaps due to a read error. This chain's CDR3 is CASSLVGGRDTQYF. DNA for the CDR3: TGCGCCAGCAGCTTGGTAGGGGGACGAGATACGCAGTATTTT. This sequence joins TRBV7-2 and TRBJ2-3, with D tentatively TRBD1 (6 bases). The length of the CDR3 is 14 residues. The germline CDR1 and CDR2 sequences are SGHTA and FQGNSA.

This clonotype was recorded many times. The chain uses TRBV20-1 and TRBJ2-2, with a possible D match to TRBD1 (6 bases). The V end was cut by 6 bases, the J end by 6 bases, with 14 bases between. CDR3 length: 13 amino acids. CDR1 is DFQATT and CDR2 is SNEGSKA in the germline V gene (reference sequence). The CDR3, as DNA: TGCAGTGCCCCAGGGGACGGACCCGGGGAGCTGTTTTTT. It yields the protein CSAPGDGPGELFF.

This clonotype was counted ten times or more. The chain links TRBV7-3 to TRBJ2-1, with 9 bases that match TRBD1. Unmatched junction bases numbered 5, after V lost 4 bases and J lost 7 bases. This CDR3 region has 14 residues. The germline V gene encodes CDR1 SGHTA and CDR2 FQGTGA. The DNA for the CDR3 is TGTGCCAGCAGCTCTGGGACAGGGAAAAATGAGCAGTTCTTC. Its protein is CASSSGTGKNEQFF.

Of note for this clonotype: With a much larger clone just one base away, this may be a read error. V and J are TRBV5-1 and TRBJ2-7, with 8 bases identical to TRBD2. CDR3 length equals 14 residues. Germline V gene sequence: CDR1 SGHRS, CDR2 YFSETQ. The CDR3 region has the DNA TGCGCCAACAGCTTCGGCGGGAGGATTGCCGAGCAGTACTTC. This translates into CANSFGGRIAEQYF.

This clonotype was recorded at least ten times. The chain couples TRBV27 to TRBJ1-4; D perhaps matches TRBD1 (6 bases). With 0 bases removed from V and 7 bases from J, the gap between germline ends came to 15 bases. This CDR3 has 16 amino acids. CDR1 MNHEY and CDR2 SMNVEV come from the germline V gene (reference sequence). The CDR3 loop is CASSLSSWGAGEKLFF. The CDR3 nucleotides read TGTGCCAGCAGTTTATCCAGTTGGGGGGCGGGTGAAAAACTGTTTTTT.

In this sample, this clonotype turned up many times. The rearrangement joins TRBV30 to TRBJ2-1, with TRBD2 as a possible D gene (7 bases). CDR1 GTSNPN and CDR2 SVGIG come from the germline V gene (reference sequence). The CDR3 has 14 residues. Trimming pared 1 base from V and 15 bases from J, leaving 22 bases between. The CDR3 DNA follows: TGTGCCTGGAGTGGGAGCCTAGCGGAGGGGGTGGGGTTCTTC. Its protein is CAWSGSLAEGVGFF.

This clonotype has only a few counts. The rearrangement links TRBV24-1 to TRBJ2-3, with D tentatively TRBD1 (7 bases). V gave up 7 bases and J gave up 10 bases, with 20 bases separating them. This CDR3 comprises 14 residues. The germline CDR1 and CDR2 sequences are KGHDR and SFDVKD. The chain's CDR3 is CATSDADREEAQYF. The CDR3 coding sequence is TGTGCCACCAGCGATGCCGACAGGGAGGAGGCGCAGTATTTT.

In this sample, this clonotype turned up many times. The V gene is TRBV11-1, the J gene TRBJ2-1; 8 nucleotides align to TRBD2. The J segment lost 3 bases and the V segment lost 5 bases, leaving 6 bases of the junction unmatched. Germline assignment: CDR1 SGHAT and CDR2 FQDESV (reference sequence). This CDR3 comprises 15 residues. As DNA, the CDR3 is TGTGCCAGCAGCCCCGGGACTAGGAGCTACAATGAGCAGTTCTTC. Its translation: CASSPGTRSYNEQFF.

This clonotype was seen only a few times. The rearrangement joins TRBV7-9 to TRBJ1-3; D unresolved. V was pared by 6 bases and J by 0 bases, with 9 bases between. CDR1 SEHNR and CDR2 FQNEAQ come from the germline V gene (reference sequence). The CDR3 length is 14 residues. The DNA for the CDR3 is TGTGCCAGCAGATACGGGAGCTCTGGAAACACCATATATTTT. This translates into CASRYGSSGNTIYF.

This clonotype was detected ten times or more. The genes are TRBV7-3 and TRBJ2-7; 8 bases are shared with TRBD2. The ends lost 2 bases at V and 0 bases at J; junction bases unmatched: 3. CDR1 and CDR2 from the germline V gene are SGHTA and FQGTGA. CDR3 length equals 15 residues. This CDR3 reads CASSLALAGSYEQYF. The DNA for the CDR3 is TGTGCCAGCAGCTTAGCCCTAGCGGGCTCCTACGAGCAGTACTTC.

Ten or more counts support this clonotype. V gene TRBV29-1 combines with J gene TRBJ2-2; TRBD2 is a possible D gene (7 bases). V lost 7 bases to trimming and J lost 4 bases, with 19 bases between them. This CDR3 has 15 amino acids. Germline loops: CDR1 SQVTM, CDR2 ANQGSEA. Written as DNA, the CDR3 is TGCAGCGCCAAGGGGGGGACCCCGAGCACCGGGGAGCTGTTTTTT. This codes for CSAKGGTPSTGELFF.

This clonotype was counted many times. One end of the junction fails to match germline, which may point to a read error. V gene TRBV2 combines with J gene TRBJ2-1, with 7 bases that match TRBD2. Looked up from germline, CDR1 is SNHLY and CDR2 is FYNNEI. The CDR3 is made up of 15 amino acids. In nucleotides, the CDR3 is TGTGCCAGCAGAAGGGCGGGAGCCGGCTACAGTGAGCAGTTCTTC. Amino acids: CASRRAGAGYSEQFF.

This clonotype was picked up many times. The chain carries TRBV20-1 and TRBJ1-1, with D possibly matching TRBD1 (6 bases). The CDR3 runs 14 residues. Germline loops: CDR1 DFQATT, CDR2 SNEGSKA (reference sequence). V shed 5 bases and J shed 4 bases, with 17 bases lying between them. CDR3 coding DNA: TGCAGTGCTGAGGCCCAGGGGAGGGGCACTGAAGCTTTCTTT. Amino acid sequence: CSAEAQGRGTEAFF.

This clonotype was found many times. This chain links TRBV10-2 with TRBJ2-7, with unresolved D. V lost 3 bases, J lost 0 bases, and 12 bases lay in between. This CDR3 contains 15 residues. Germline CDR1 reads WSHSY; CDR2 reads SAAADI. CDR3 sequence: CASSEGVKSSYEQYF. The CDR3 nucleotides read TGCGCCAGCAGTGAAGGTGTGAAGAGCTCCTACGAGCAGTACTTC.

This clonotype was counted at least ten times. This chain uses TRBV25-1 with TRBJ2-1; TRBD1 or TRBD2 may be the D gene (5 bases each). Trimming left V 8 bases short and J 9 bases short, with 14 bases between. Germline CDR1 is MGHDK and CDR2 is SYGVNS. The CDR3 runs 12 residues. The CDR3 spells CASLTLGGEQFF. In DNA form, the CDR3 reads TGTGCCAGCTTAACCCTTGGGGGTGAGCAGTTCTTC. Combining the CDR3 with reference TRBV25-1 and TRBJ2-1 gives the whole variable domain EADIYQTPRYLVIGTGKKITLECSQTMGHDKMYWYQQDPGMELHLIHYSYGVNSTEKGDLSSESTVSRIRTEHFPLTLESARPSHTSQYLCASLTLGGEQFFGPGTRLTVL.

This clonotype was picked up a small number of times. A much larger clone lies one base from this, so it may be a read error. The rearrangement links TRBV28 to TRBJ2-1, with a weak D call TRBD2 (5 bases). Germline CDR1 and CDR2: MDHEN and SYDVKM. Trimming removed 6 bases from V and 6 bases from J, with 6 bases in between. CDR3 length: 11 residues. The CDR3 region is CASRDSNEQFF. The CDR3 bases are TGTGCCAGCAGGGACTCCAATGAGCAGTTCTTC.

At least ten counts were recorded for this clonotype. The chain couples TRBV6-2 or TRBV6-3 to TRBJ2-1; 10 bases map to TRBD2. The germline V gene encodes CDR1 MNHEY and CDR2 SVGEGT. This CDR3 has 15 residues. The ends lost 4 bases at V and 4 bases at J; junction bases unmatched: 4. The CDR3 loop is CASSLLAGWYNEQFF. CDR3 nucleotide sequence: TGTGCCAGCAGTTTACTAGCGGGATGGTACAATGAGCAGTTCTTC.

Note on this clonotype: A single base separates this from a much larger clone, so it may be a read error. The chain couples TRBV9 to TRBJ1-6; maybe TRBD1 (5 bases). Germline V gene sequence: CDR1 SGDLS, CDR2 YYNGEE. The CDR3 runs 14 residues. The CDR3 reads CAGSVDTLPSPLHF. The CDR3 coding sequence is TGTGCCGGCAGCGTGGACACCCTTCCTTCACCCCTCCACTTT.